These 29 T cell receptor beta chains came from one sample sequenced in a study of shared clonotypes between healthy human individuals. Assay: immunoSEQ multiplex PCR; the TCRdb copy retains only in-frame clones and omits some. Found here are approximately 2.4 million clones, under 97% of them singletons; the top ten hold around 0.13%. Sequencing used naive CD4+ T cells sorted from blood. The subset is: CD45RA+ positively selected. Every receptor here comes from a man between 18 and 35 years old in good health.

This clone was found once. J is TRBJ1-5 and V is TRBV18, with D unclear. The ends were cut back, 5 bases at V and 5 bases at J, with 13 bases in the middle. Germline CDR1 and CDR2: KGHSH and LQKENI. The CDR3 runs 14 residues. CDR3 sequence (DNA): TGTGCCAGCTCAAACGAGGGTTCACATCAGCCCCAGCATTTT. It yields the protein CASSNEGSHQPQHF.

In the case of this clone: Additional DNA sequences in this sample encode the identical CDR3. This chain connects TRBV7-2 to TRBJ2-3; D is uncertain. V was trimmed by 1 base and J by 0 bases, leaving 5 bases between them. The CDR3 runs 14 residues. Germline CDR1 and CDR2: SGHTA and FQGNSA. The CDR3 is CASSLGASTDTQYF. As DNA, the CDR3 is TGTGCCAGCAGCTTAGGAGCGAGCACAGATACGCAGTATTTT.

This chain connects TRBV18 to TRBJ1-2, with 9 bases that match TRBD1. In germline, CDR1 is KGHSH, CDR2 LQKENI. V lost 5 bases and J lost 3; bases outside the gene matches: 4. The CDR3 contains 14 residues. This CDR3 is CASSTGGADYGYTF. The CDR3 nucleotides read TGTGCCAGCTCAACAGGGGGCGCCGACTATGGCTACACCTTC.

The chain employs TRBV5-6 and TRBJ2-2; TRBD2 matches 10 bases. This CDR3 has 15 residues. Germline CDR1 and CDR2: SGHDT and YYEEEE. Unmatched junction bases numbered 8, after V lost 6 bases and J lost 6 bases. This CDR3 is CASIPSGGAPGELFF. Written as DNA, the CDR3 is TGTGCCAGCATCCCAAGCGGGGGGGCCCCCGGGGAGCTGTTTTTT.

J is TRBJ2-3 and V is TRBV14, with TRBD2 matching 11 bases. The V gene's germline CDR1 is SGHDN and CDR2 FVKESK. The V and J ends lost 4 bases and 4 bases, in that order; junction bases with no gene match: 7. This CDR3 is built from 16 residues. The CDR3 DNA reads TGTGCCAGCAGCCGGCGACTAGCGGGAACGGCAGATACGCAGTATTTT. This codes for CASSRRLAGTADTQYF.

Comments on this clone: This sample includes further DNA sequences coding for the same CDR3. The V call is TRBV10-3, the J call TRBJ2-5; D not resolved. V was trimmed by 4 bases and J by 4 bases, leaving 7 bases between them. Germline CDR1 is ENHRY and CDR2 is SYGVKD. This CDR3 has 12 amino acids. CDR3 DNA: TGTGCCATCAGTGCCATGGCAGAGACCCAGTACTTC. It is translated as CAISAMAETQYF.

In DNA form, the CDR3 reads TGTGCCAGCAGTCCCCCACCCGGACAGCCGAACACTGAAGCTTTCTTT. Protein product: CASSPPPGQPNTEAFF. The rearrangement joins TRBV27 to TRBJ1-1, with a tentative D call TRBD1 (6 bases). The germline V gene encodes CDR1 MNHEY and CDR2 SMNVEV (reference sequence). Between the trimmed V and J ends, which lost 5 bases and 1 base, there was a span of 17 bases. This CDR3 comprises 16 residues.

V gene TRBV6-6 combines with J gene TRBJ1-1; D is unclear. V was pared by 5 bases and J by 3 bases, with 10 bases between. The CDR3 runs to 13 residues. Germline values: CDR1 MNHNY, CDR2 SVGAGI (reference sequence). The CDR3 region has the DNA TGTGCCAGCAGTCGATCGGGGTACACTGAAGCTTTCTTT. Protein sequence: CASSRSGYTEAFF.

The rearrangement uses TRBV19 and TRBJ2-5, with 7 bases fitting TRBD1. The ends lost 10 bases at V and 6 bases at J; junction bases unmatched: 11. From germline, CDR1 is LNHDA and CDR2 SQIVND (reference sequence). This CDR3 contains 13 residues. CDR3 sequence reads: CATSTGMAKTQYF. CDR3 nucleotide sequence: TGTGCCACCTCGACAGGGATGGCGAAGACCCAGTACTTC.

This clone is a singleton in its sample. The chain employs TRBV2 and TRBJ2-1, with 8 nucleotides matching TRBD2. The CDR3 contains 13 residues. Germline CDR1 is SNHLY and CDR2 is FYNNEI. V trimming: 6 bases; J trimming: 6 bases; junction bases outside the gene matches: 4. The CDR3 coding sequence is TGTGCCAGCAGAAAAGCGGGAGTCAATGAGCAGTTCTTC. Translated: CASRKAGVNEQFF.

The V gene is TRBV10-3, the J gene TRBJ1-2; 12 nucleotides line up with TRBD1. V was pared by 6 bases and J by 7 bases, with 6 bases of the junction left unmatched. The CDR3 has 14 amino acids. CDR1 and CDR2 (germline): ENHRY, SYGVKD. Here the CDR3 DNA reads TGTGCCATCAGACCGGGACAGGGGGCGGGTGGCTACACCTTC. Amino acid sequence: CAIRPGQGAGGYTF.

This sequence joins TRBV2 and TRBJ2-3; 7 bases fit TRBD2. The germline CDR1 and CDR2 sequences are SNHLY and FYNNEI. Unmatched junction bases numbered 7, after V lost 6 bases and J lost 4 bases. The CDR3 totals 14 residues. The CDR3 is CASRVGGPADTQYF. In nucleotides, the CDR3 is TGTGCCAGCAGGGTGGGAGGGCCGGCAGATACGCAGTATTTT.

In the case of this clone: The same CDR3 arises from other DNA sequences in this sample as well. The chain combines TRBV30 with TRBJ2-3; perhaps TRBD2 as D (5 bases). V lost 5 bases and J lost 1, with 10 bases in between. The CDR3 runs 13 residues. CDR1 GTSNPN and CDR2 SVGIG come from the germline V gene (reference sequence). CDR3 amino acids: CAWSSGRTDTQYF. DNA for the CDR3: TGTGCCTGGTCCAGCGGTCGCACAGATACGCAGTATTTT.

The V gene is TRBV29-1, the J gene TRBJ2-3; the D is unclear. The CDR3 spans 14 residues. Germline V lookup: CDR1 SQVTM, CDR2 ANQGSEA. Trimming pared 6 bases from V and 0 bases from J, leaving 13 bases between. As DNA, the CDR3 is TGCAGCGTCGTAAGGGCAGCTAGCACAGATACGCAGTATTTT. Its translation: CSVVRAASTDTQYF.

Here the CDR3 reads CASSWGGAGGTDTQYF. As DNA, the CDR3 is TGCGCCAGCAGCTGGGGCGGAGCGGGAGGGACAGATACGCAGTATTTT. The chain couples TRBV5-1 to TRBJ2-3; 10 bases line up with TRBD2. This CDR3 spans 16 amino acids. Trimming took 3 bases from V and 3 from J; bases not matched to a gene: 7. Germline V gene data show CDR1 as SGHRS and CDR2 as YFSETQ.

The chain combines TRBV7-9 with TRBJ2-1, with D possibly being TRBD1 (6 bases). The CDR3 spans 14 residues. Germline assignment: CDR1 SEHNR and CDR2 FQNEAQ (reference sequence). V gave up 4 bases and J gave up 2 bases, with 9 bases separating them. The CDR3 region is CASSYGTTYNEQFF. The DNA of the CDR3 is TGTGCCAGCAGCTACGGGACAACCTACAATGAGCAGTTCTTC.

V usage is TRBV9 and J usage is TRBJ2-7; possibly TRBD1 for D (6 bases). CDR3 length: 15 residues. Trimming shortened V by 5 bases and J by 0 bases, and 15 bases separated the two germline ends. Looked up from germline, CDR1 is SGDLS and CDR2 is YYNGEE. CDR3 DNA: TGTGCCAGCAGTCGACAGGCCTCGAGCTCCTACGAGCAGTACTTC. Encoded protein: CASSRQASSSYEQYF.

This chain links TRBV6-6 with TRBJ1-1; D perhaps matches TRBD1 (6 bases). Trimming removed 6 bases from V and 2 bases from J, with 13 bases in between. The CDR3 is 14 residues long. The germline V gene has CDR1 MNHNY and CDR2 SVGAGI (reference sequence). CDR3 region: CASRRTGSNTEAFF. The CDR3 bases are TGTGCCAGCAGACGAACAGGGTCAAACACTGAAGCTTTCTTT.

The chain recombines TRBV28 with TRBJ2-7, with 8 bases that match TRBD1. CDR1 and CDR2 from the germline V gene are MDHEN and SYDVKM. V trimming: 5 bases; J trimming: 3 bases; junction bases outside the gene matches: 9. The CDR3 is made up of 15 amino acids. The CDR3 is CASSAPGTGRYEQYF. The CDR3 nucleotides are TGTGCCAGCAGTGCCCCCGGGACAGGCCGCTACGAGCAGTACTTC.

The V and J genes are TRBV5-6 and TRBJ2-7; the D is unclear. The CDR3 has 12 residues. Trimming removed 3 bases from V and 2 bases from J, with 6 bases in between. Germline V gene sequence: CDR1 SGHDT, CDR2 YYEEEE. CDR3 sequence: CASSSGPYEQYF. CDR3 in DNA: TGTGCCAGCAGCTCCGGACCCTACGAGCAGTACTTC.

V is TRBV6-6 and J is TRBJ1-4; weak D call: TRBD1 (5 bases). The length of the CDR3 is 16 residues. In germline, CDR1 is MNHNY, CDR2 SVGAGI (reference sequence). Trimming removed 2 bases from V and 5 bases from J, with 15 bases in between. CDR3: CASSYDGQGKNEKLFF. CDR3 in DNA: TGTGCCAGCAGTTACGACGGGCAGGGAAAGAATGAAAAACTGTTTTTT.

The V and J genes are TRBV7-2 and TRBJ1-2, with D possibly matching TRBD1 (5 bases). Between the trimmed V and J ends, which lost 0 bases and 8 bases, there was a span of 13 bases. Germline V lookup: CDR1 SGHTA, CDR2 FQGNSA. This CDR3 spans 14 amino acids. DNA of the CDR3: TGTGCCAGCAGCTTAGCTTTAGGGCCAGGGGGCTACACCTTC. Amino acids: CASSLALGPGGYTF. Complete variable domain (other parts from reference TRBV7-2 and TRBJ1-2): GAGVSQSPSNKVTEKGKDVELRCDPISGHTALYWYRQSLGQGLEFLIYFQGNSAPDKSGLPSDRFSAERTGGSVSTLTIQRTQQEDSAVYLCASSLALGPGGYTFGSGTRLTVV.

The V and J genes are TRBV29-1 and TRBJ2-1; D unresolved. The germline V gene has CDR1 SQVTM and CDR2 ANQGSEA. The V and J ends lost 2 bases and 9 bases respectively, with 8 bases between them. The CDR3 runs to 11 residues. The CDR3: CSVEPASEQFF. As DNA, the CDR3 is TGCAGCGTTGAACCCGCTTCTGAGCAGTTCTTC.

The chain links TRBV14 to TRBJ1-2; unclear D gene. V lost 4 bases and J 8 bases, leaving 17 bases between the germline ends. The CDR3 consists of 14 residues. Germline V gene sequence: CDR1 SGHDN, CDR2 FVKESK. In DNA form, the CDR3 reads TGTGCCAGCAGCCCCACAAGGGTAGGAGGGGGCTACACCTTC. This gives the protein CASSPTRVGGGYTF.

This rearrangement joins TRBV30 to TRBJ1-2; D not resolved. There are 12 residues in the CDR3. The ends were cut back, 4 bases at V and 7 bases at J, with 13 bases in the middle. Germline-derived CDR1 and CDR2 are GTSNPN and SVGIG (reference sequence). CDR3 in amino acids: CAWMQRAGGYTF. CDR3 DNA: TGTGCCTGGATGCAGAGGGCCGGTGGCTACACCTTC. The full variable domain, with the rest looked up from reference TRBV30 and TRBJ1-2, is SQTIHQWPATLVQPVGSPLSLECTVEGTSNPNLYWYRQAAGRGLQLLFYSVGIGQISSEVPQNLSASRPQDRQFILSSKKLLLSDSGFYLCAWMQRAGGYTFGSGTRLTVV.

With respect to this clone: This CDR3 is also generated by other DNA sequences in the sample. The chain employs TRBV29-1 and TRBJ1-2; TRBD1 matches 9 bases. The CDR3 spans 12 residues. The V gene's germline CDR1 is SQVTM and CDR2 ANQGSEA. With V trimmed by 6 bases and J by 2 bases, 1 base remained unmatched. The CDR3 DNA sequence: TGCAGCGTAGGGACAGGGAACTATGGCTACACCTTC. Translating gives CSVGTGNYGYTF. The full variable domain, with the rest looked up from reference TRBV29-1 and TRBJ1-2, is SAVISQKPSRDICQRGTSLTIQCQVDSQVTMMFWYRQQPGQSLTLIATANQGSEATYESGFVIDKFPISRPNLTFSTLTVSNMSPEDSSIYLCSVGTGNYGYTFGSGTRLTVV.

The chain's CDR3 is CARRQVPSGANVLTF. The CDR3, as DNA: TGCGCCAGACGACAGGTACCCTCTGGGGCCAACGTCCTGACTTTC. V usage is TRBV5-1 and J usage is TRBJ2-6; weak D call: TRBD1 (6 bases). Germline V CDR1 and CDR2: SGHRS, YFSETQ. V shed 8 bases and J shed 0 bases, with 12 bases lying between them. This CDR3 has 15 residues.

The rearrangement uses TRBV14 and TRBJ1-6; possible D gene TRBD1, 6 bases. Trimming took 0 bases from V and 3 from J, leaving 12 bases between them. The CDR3 loop spans 17 amino acids. Germline assignment: CDR1 SGHDN and CDR2 FVKESK. In DNA, the CDR3 is TGTGCCAGCAGCCAAGATTATGAGGGGGGCTATAATTCACCCCTCCACTTT. It is translated as CASSQDYEGGYNSPLHF.

V and J are TRBV5-1 and TRBJ2-5, with TRBD1 matching 11 bases. Germline V gene sequence: CDR1 SGHRS, CDR2 YFSETQ. This CDR3 is built from 15 residues. Unmatched junction bases numbered 5, after V lost 0 bases and J lost 7 bases. CDR3 sequence: CASSLAGQGAVTQYF. CDR3 in DNA: TGCGCCAGCAGCTTGGCTGGACAGGGGGCGGTGACCCAGTACTTC.